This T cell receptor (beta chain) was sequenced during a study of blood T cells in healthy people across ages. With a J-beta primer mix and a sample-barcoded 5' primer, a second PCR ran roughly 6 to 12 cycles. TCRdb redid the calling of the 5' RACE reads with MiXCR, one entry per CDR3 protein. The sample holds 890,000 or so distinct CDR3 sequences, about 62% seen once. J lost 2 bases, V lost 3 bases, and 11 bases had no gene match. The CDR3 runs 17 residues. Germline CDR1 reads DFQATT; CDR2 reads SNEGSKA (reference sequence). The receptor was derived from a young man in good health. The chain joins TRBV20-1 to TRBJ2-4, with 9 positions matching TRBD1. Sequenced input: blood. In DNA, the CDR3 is TGCAGTGCTAGTAGCTTTCGGACAGGGGTAACCAAAAACATTCAGTACTTC. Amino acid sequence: CSASSFRTGVTKNIQYF.